The next 10 T cell receptor beta chains were all read from a single sample in a study of cytomegalovirus exposure and HLA in healthy donors. Sequenced by immunoSEQ multiplex PCR; TCRdb stores in-frame clones only, minus some. Seen here are around 98,000 clones, roughly 87% observed once, and the top ten hold 6% to 6.5%. Sequenced material: PBMCs. The receptors were sampled from a man aged 18 to 29 in good health and CMV-seropositive.

This chain connects TRBV6-5 to TRBJ2-5, with 11 bases lining up with TRBD1. This CDR3 has 14 amino acids. CDR1 MNHEY and CDR2 SVGAGI come from the germline V gene. The ends lost 6 bases at V and 2 bases at J; junction bases unmatched: 2. This chain's CDR3 is CASSRDRGQETQYF. Written as DNA, the CDR3 is TGTGCCAGCAGCCGGGACAGGGGGCAAGAGACCCAGTACTTC.

This rearrangement joins TRBV9 to TRBJ2-1; 12 nucleotides agree with TRBD2. The CDR3 spans 17 residues. Germline V gene data show CDR1 as SGDLS and CDR2 as YYNGEE. After removal of 4 bases from V and 8 bases from J, the junction contained 13 bases not matched to a gene. The chain's CDR3 is CASSTGLAGSILDEQFF. As DNA, the CDR3 is TGTGCCAGCAGCACCGGACTAGCGGGGTCCATATTGGATGAGCAGTTCTTC.

This clone was observed a handful of times. The rearrangement joins TRBV7-2 to TRBJ2-3, with unresolved D. Trimming left V 5 bases short and J 5 bases short, with 14 bases between. This CDR3 has 14 residues. Germline CDR1 reads SGHTA; CDR2 reads FQGNSA. Here the CDR3 DNA reads TGTGCCAGCAGCCCATCGCTTTTAGAAGATACGCAGTATTTT. Translated: CASSPSLLEDTQYF.

The V and J genes are TRBV27 and TRBJ2-7; TRBD2 matches at 14 bases. Germline V gene sequence: CDR1 MNHEY, CDR2 SMNVEV (reference sequence). This CDR3 has 18 residues. The ends lost 9 bases at V and 4 bases at J; junction bases unmatched: 17. CDR3 in amino acids: CASSLTGTSGRRGYEQYF. CDR3 DNA sequence: TGTGCCAGTTCGCTTACCGGGACTAGCGGGAGACGAGGGTACGAGCAGTACTTC.

This sequence joins TRBV19 and TRBJ2-7, with 8 positions matching TRBD1. Germline V gene sequence: CDR1 LNHDA, CDR2 SQIVND (reference sequence). With V trimmed by 6 bases and J by 0 bases, 10 bases remained unmatched. There are 16 residues in the CDR3. In DNA, the CDR3 is TGTGCCAGTAGCCACCGCCGGGACAGGAGCTCCTACGAGCAGTACTTC. Protein sequence: CASSHRRDRSSYEQYF.

The rearrangement links TRBV6-1 to TRBJ1-4, with 7 positions matching TRBD1. Germline-derived CDR1 and CDR2 are MNHNS and SASEGT. With 4 bases clipped from V and 7 bases from J, the junction kept 9 bases outside the gene matches. This CDR3 contains 15 residues. The CDR3, as DNA: TGTGCCAGCAGTGGATGGACAGGACCAGCTGAAAAACTGTTTTTT. Translation gives CASSGWTGPAEKLFF.

This rearrangement joins TRBV5-8 to TRBJ2-2; unclear D gene. This CDR3 has 14 residues. Trimming took 4 bases from V and 5 from J, leaving 12 bases between them. The V gene's germline CDR1 is SGHTS and CDR2 YDEGEE. CDR3 DNA sequence: TGTGCCAGCAGCCCCCCTGCTCGGACCGGGGAGCTGTTTTTT. Its translation is CASSPPARTGELFF.

The V and J genes are TRBV27 and TRBJ1-2, with a tentative D call TRBD1 (6 bases). Germline values: CDR1 MNHEY, CDR2 SMNVEV (reference sequence). Trimming pared 3 bases from V and 0 bases from J, leaving 11 bases between. The length of the CDR3 is 15 residues. This CDR3 is CASSFSGVTNYGYTF. The CDR3 DNA is TGTGCCAGCAGTTTCTCAGGGGTGACTAACTATGGCTACACCTTC.

The chain has TRBV5-1 and TRBJ2-1, with TRBD1 identical over 7 bases. Germline V gene sequence: CDR1 SGHRS, CDR2 YFSETQ. This CDR3 comprises 16 residues. J gave up 3 bases and V 4 bases, and 10 bases lay outside the gene matches. For the CDR3, the DNA is TGCGCCAGCAGCGGTGGTGTGGGACAGAACTACAATGAGCAGTTCTTC. It translates to CASSGGVGQNYNEQFF.

This chain uses TRBV7-2 with TRBJ2-3; D remains ambiguous. Germline CDR1 and CDR2: SGHTA and FQGNSA. The V gene lost 5 bases and the J gene lost 2 bases, with 5 bases spanning the gap. CDR3 length: 12 residues. DNA for the CDR3: TGTGCCAGCAGCCCCAACACAGATACGCAGTATTTT. It is translated as CASSPNTDTQYF.